The source of this TCR beta chain is a study of early T cells in non-severe SARS-CoV-2 infection. Overall study context: Whole-blood bulk RNA, unsorted, was sequenced, and chains were unpaired.

TCRdb ran MiXCR on the 5' RACE reads and lists one entry per CDR3 protein. The sample lists 35,000 to 45,000 distinct CDR3 sequences; roughly 5.9% were seen once. The V gene's germline CDR1 is ENHRY and CDR2 SYGVKD. The CDR3 spans 14 residues. V gave up 0 bases and J gave up 5 bases, with 10 bases separating them. The gene calls are TRBV10-3 and TRBJ2-5, with D perhaps matching TRBD1 or TRBD2 (5 bases each). The sequenced sample was whole blood. The sequence derives from an adult who was a healthcare worker with PCR-confirmed SARS-CoV-2 infection or an uninfected control (not recorded which). CDR3 in amino acids: CAISESTGGETQYF. The CDR3 DNA reads TGTGCCATCAGTGAGTCGACTGGGGGTGAGACCCAGTACTTC.